The 2 T cell receptor beta chains below were found in one sample sequenced in a study of control samples from healthy donors and cancer patients. Sequencing used immunoSEQ multiplex PCR; TCRdb keeps in-frame clones, though not all of them. Of roughly 450,000 clones detected, 75% to 95% appear once; the ten largest clones hold 6% to 7%. Material for sequencing was PBMCs. The receptor source for this set is a man aged 35-49 years with head and neck cancer.

The rearrangement links TRBV7-2 to TRBJ1-2; a possible D gene is TRBD1 (5 bases). Trimming stripped 5 bases from V and 5 bases from J, with 12 bases between. This CDR3 has 13 amino acids. Germline CDR1 SGHTA, CDR2 FQGNSA. The CDR3 here is CASSPPGPYGYTF. CDR3 nucleotide sequence: TGTGCCAGCAGCCCCCCGGGGCCATATGGCTACACCTTC. Supplemented by reference TRBV7-2 and TRBJ1-2, the full variable domain reads GAGVSQSPSNKVTEKGKDVELRCDPISGHTALYWYRQSLGQGLEFLIYFQGNSAPDKSGLPSDRFSAERTGGSVSTLTIQRTQQEDSAVYLCASSPPGPYGYTFGSGTRLTVV.

The CDR3 sequence: CASTATGVVGNVLTF. The CDR3 DNA reads TGTGCCAGCACCGCTACGGGGGTAGTCGGCAACGTCCTGACTTTC. This rearrangement joins TRBV25-1 to TRBJ2-6, with D possibly being TRBD2 (6 bases). V was trimmed by 7 bases and J by 9 bases, leaving 19 bases between them. CDR1 is MGHDK and CDR2 is SYGVNS in the germline V gene. The length of the CDR3 is 15 residues. The full variable domain, in which reference TRBV25-1 and TRBJ2-6 provide the parts outside the CDR3, is EADIYQTPRYLVIGTGKKITLECSQTMGHDKMYWYQQDPGMELHLIHYSYGVNSTEKGDLSSESTVSRIRTEHFPLTLESARPSHTSQYLCASTATGVVGNVLTFGAGSRLTVL.